Shown below are 31 T cell receptor beta chains from a single sample sequenced in a study of glioma-infiltrating T cells after dendritic cell vaccination. Sequenced by immunoSEQ multiplex PCR; TCRdb stores in-frame clones only, minus some. The sample lists over 90,000 clones, 81% occurring once. This specimen was blood, taken before dendritic cell vaccination. The source of these receptors is a human donor with glioblastoma.

The chain has TRBV2 and TRBJ1-5; D perhaps matches TRBD1 (5 bases). The germline gives CDR1 SNHLY, CDR2 FYNNEI. The CDR3 totals 15 residues. V was shortened by 4 bases and J by 5 bases, with 15 bases between the two germline ends. The CDR3 DNA reads TGTGCCAGCAGTGCTCAGGGAAACCACGATCAGCCCCAGCATTTT. Protein sequence: CASSAQGNHDQPQHF.

The gene calls are TRBV7-9 and TRBJ1-2; D is undetermined. Germline lookup yields CDR1 SEHNR and CDR2 FQNEAQ (reference sequence). Between the trimmed V and J ends, which lost 5 bases and 5 bases, there was a span of 15 bases. This CDR3 comprises 14 residues. CDR3 in DNA: TGTGCCAGCAGCCCAGCGGGCAGCTCTTATGGCTACACCTTC. Its translation is CASSPAGSSYGYTF.

The CDR3, as DNA: TGCGCCAGCAGCTGGACAGTTTCCTACGAGCAGTACTTC. Amino acids: CASSWTVSYEQYF. This rearrangement joins TRBV5-1 to TRBJ2-7; TRBD1 might be the D (6 bases). The CDR3 spans 13 residues. V dropped 3 bases and J dropped 1 base, with 8 bases sitting between them. Germline V gives CDR1 SGHRS, CDR2 YFSETQ.

The rearrangement joins TRBV7-8 to TRBJ1-1; D possibly corresponds to TRBD1 (6 bases). CDR3 length equals 17 residues. Germline CDR1 and CDR2: SGHVS and FQNEAQ. With 6 bases removed from V and 1 base from J, the gap between germline ends came to 21 bases. CDR3 in amino acids: CASSLTGGDNRNTEAFF. CDR3 DNA: TGTGCCAGCAGTTTAACGGGGGGCGATAACAGGAACACTGAAGCTTTCTTT.

J is TRBJ2-2 and V is TRBV9; maybe TRBD1 (6 bases). The germline gives CDR1 SGDLS, CDR2 YYNGEE. V gave up 0 bases and J gave up 7 bases, with 13 bases separating them. This CDR3 is 15 amino acids long. The CDR3 region is CASSVGRTVRGELFF. CDR3 nucleotide sequence: TGTGCCAGCAGCGTAGGGAGGACAGTTCGCGGGGAGCTGTTTTTT.

The rearrangement joins TRBV7-2 to TRBJ2-5; tentative D call: TRBD2 (7 bases). Germline values: CDR1 SGHTA, CDR2 FQGNSA. Trimming took off 7 bases at V and 7 bases at J, with 16 bases between the two ends. This CDR3 spans 13 amino acids. CDR3 residues: CASTSKGGRTQYF. The CDR3 DNA follows: TGTGCCAGCACGTCAAAGGGGGGGAGGACCCAGTACTTC.

This clone was detected only a few times. The rearrangement links TRBV6-5 to TRBJ1-2; no firm D call. Trimming shortened V by 2 bases and J by 8 bases, and 18 bases separated the two germline ends. Germline values: CDR1 MNHEY, CDR2 SVGAGI. This CDR3 has 15 residues. Here the CDR3 DNA reads TGTGCCAGCAGTTACGGTCGGCAGGCGGGAACAGGCTACACCTTC. Its protein is CASSYGRQAGTGYTF.

The chain recombines TRBV7-9 with TRBJ1-2; TRBD1 matches 10 bases. The ends lost 5 bases at V and 6 bases at J; junction bases unmatched: 9. This CDR3 contains 15 residues. Germline V CDR1 and CDR2: SEHNR, FQNEAQ (reference sequence). CDR3 sequence (DNA): TGTGCCAGCAGCCCCGAGGGACAGGGGAGGGATGGCTACACCTTC. Protein product: CASSPEGQGRDGYTF.

In its sample, this clone was seen a few times. The chain joins TRBV6-5 to TRBJ2-7; tentative D call: TRBD1 (6 bases). Germline assignment: CDR1 MNHEY and CDR2 SVGAGI. Deletions cut 5 bases from V and 2 bases from J, with 13 bases between. The CDR3 extends over 14 amino acids. CDR3 loop: CASSPWTDTYEQYF. The CDR3 region has the DNA TGTGCCAGCAGTCCCTGGACAGACACCTACGAGCAGTACTTC.

This chain uses TRBV10-3 with TRBJ2-7; 9 bases agree with TRBD2. Looked up from germline, CDR1 is ENHRY and CDR2 is SYGVKD. The CDR3 is 14 residues long. Trimming at V came to 11 bases and at J to 0 bases, leaving 8 bases not matched to a gene. The CDR3 sequence is CASRTSASSYEQYF. CDR3 coding DNA: TGTGCCTCCAGGACTAGCGCAAGCTCCTACGAGCAGTACTTC.

This clone was seen a single time. The rearrangement links TRBV30 to TRBJ2-2, with 7 bases matching TRBD2. V lost 1 base and J lost 4; bases outside the gene matches: 12. The CDR3 extends over 17 amino acids. Germline V gene lookup returns CDR1 GTSNPN and CDR2 SVGIG (reference sequence). The CDR3 loop reads CAWSAFREGLVTGELFF. The CDR3 DNA is TGTGCCTGGAGTGCCTTCAGGGAGGGATTGGTCACCGGGGAGCTGTTTTTT.

The V call is TRBV5-4, the J call TRBJ1-1, with D possibly matching TRBD1 (5 bases). This CDR3 has 13 residues. V shed 0 bases and J shed 4 bases, with 7 bases lying between them. Germline V lookup: CDR1 SGHNT, CDR2 YYREEE (reference sequence). CDR3 residues: CASSLGQFTEAFF. CDR3 coding DNA: TGTGCCAGCAGCTTGGGACAGTTCACTGAAGCTTTCTTT.

This chain links TRBV27 with TRBJ2-5; weak D call: TRBD1 (6 bases). Germline V lookup: CDR1 MNHEY, CDR2 SMNVEV (reference sequence). Trimming removed 4 bases at V and 4 bases at J, with 13 bases between. The CDR3 spans 14 residues. This chain's CDR3 is CASSSHRDGETQYF. In DNA, the CDR3 is TGTGCCAGCAGTTCCCACAGGGATGGAGAGACCCAGTACTTC.

This CDR3 is CATTATEAFF. The DNA of the CDR3 is TGTGCCACCACCGCGACTGAAGCTTTCTTT. The rearrangement uses TRBV7-9 and TRBJ1-1, with D unresolved. Germline V CDR1 and CDR2: SEHNR, FQNEAQ (reference sequence). CDR3 length: 10 residues. Trimming took off 10 bases at V and 5 bases at J, with 8 bases between the two ends.

The V gene is TRBV7-9, the J gene TRBJ2-7; 14 bases are a match to TRBD2. The V gene's germline CDR1 is SEHNR and CDR2 FQNEAQ (reference sequence). There are 15 residues in the CDR3. Trimming took 5 bases from V and 6 from J; bases not matched to a gene: 6. The CDR3 bases are TGTGCCAGCAGCCCGACTAGCGGGGGGGCTGGCGAGCAGTACTTC. This codes for CASSPTSGGAGEQYF.

This clone showed up many times. The chain joins TRBV4-1 to TRBJ1-3; 7 bases line up with TRBD1. The trim removed 1 base at V and 2 bases at J, leaving 8 bases unmatched. Germline V CDR1 and CDR2: MGHRA, YSYEKL. This CDR3 is built from 17 residues. The CDR3 region is CASSQGFVQGTGNTIYF. In DNA form, the CDR3 reads TGCGCCAGCAGCCAAGGCTTTGTACAGGGGACTGGAAACACCATATATTTT.

The chain employs TRBV30 and TRBJ1-1, with D possibly TRBD1 on 6 matching bases. CDR3 length: 12 amino acids. V lost 5 bases and J 4 bases, leaving 11 bases between the germline ends. In germline, CDR1 is GTSNPN, CDR2 SVGIG (reference sequence). The CDR3 sequence: CAWDRTVTEAFF. For the CDR3, the DNA is TGTGCCTGGGACAGGACGGTCACTGAAGCTTTCTTT.

This clone appeared many times. This chain connects TRBV14 to TRBJ1-2; D perhaps matches TRBD1 (5 bases). This CDR3 is built from 14 residues. Germline V CDR1 and CDR2: SGHDN, FVKESK. Trimming removed 6 bases at V and 7 bases at J, with 18 bases between. The CDR3 is CASSGGDGYGGYTF. The CDR3 coding sequence is TGTGCCAGCAGTGGAGGGGATGGTTATGGTGGCTACACCTTC.

Only a few counts were recorded for this clone. V gene TRBV2 combines with J gene TRBJ2-7, with TRBD2 matching 7 bases. CDR1 and CDR2 (germline): SNHLY, FYNNEI. The CDR3 covers 14 residues. After removal of 6 bases from V and 0 bases from J, the junction contained 5 bases not matched to a gene. The CDR3 DNA follows: TGTGCCAGCAGAGTTAGCGGGCCCTCCTACGAGCAGTACTTC. The encoded protein is CASRVSGPSYEQYF.

The genes are TRBV10-1 and TRBJ2-5, with a possible D match to TRBD1 (6 bases). The germline CDR1 and CDR2 sequences are WNHNN and SYGVQD (reference sequence). Deletions cut 3 bases from V and 5 bases from J, with 10 bases between. The CDR3 totals 13 residues. CDR3 region: CASSEWGQETQYF. In DNA form, the CDR3 reads TGCGCCAGCAGTGAATGGGGGCAGGAGACCCAGTACTTC.

The V and J genes are TRBV7-2 and TRBJ2-3; no firm D call. V shed 5 bases and J shed 3 bases, with 12 bases lying between them. The CDR3 is 14 residues long. Germline V gene data show CDR1 as SGHTA and CDR2 as FQGNSA. The CDR3 sequence: CASSPSPGTDTQYF. The CDR3 DNA reads as TGTGCCAGCAGCCCCAGTCCGGGTACAGATACGCAGTATTTT.

V and J are TRBV6-1 and TRBJ1-2; 7 bases agree with TRBD1. Trimming removed 6 bases from V and 8 bases from J; junction bases left unmatched: 12. Germline loops: CDR1 MNHNS, CDR2 SASEGT. There are 14 residues in the CDR3. CDR3 sequence (DNA): TGTGCCAGCAGAACAGGGGAAGATTCGGGAGGCTACACCTTC. The encoded protein is CASRTGEDSGGYTF.

V gene TRBV29-1 combines with J gene TRBJ1-2; TRBD1 matches 7 bases. After removal of 0 bases from V and 0 bases from J, the junction contained 1 base not matched to a gene. Germline V CDR1 and CDR2: SQVTM, ANQGSEA. The CDR3 covers 14 residues. The CDR3 bases are TGCAGCGTTGAAGAAACAGGGGCTAACTATGGCTACACCTTC. Translation gives CSVEETGANYGYTF.

The chain has TRBV4-3 and TRBJ1-2; unclear D gene. CDR3 size: 16 residues. The V gene's germline CDR1 is LGHNA and CDR2 YSLEER. V lost 0 bases and J lost 7, with 18 bases in between. This CDR3 reads CASSQDLFPSYRGYTF. As DNA, the CDR3 is TGCGCCAGCAGCCAAGATCTGTTCCCTTCCTATCGTGGCTACACCTTC.

The CDR3: CASSISGWENSPLHF. CDR3 bases: TGTGCCAGTAGTATCTCGGGGTGGGAAAATTCACCCCTCCACTTT. The chain carries TRBV19 and TRBJ1-6; D is ambiguous. CDR1 is LNHDA and CDR2 is SQIVND in the germline V gene (reference sequence). The CDR3 loop spans 15 amino acids. V shed 3 bases and J shed 7 bases, with 13 bases lying between them.

The chain recombines TRBV27 with TRBJ1-5; 8 nucleotides line up with TRBD1. The trim removed 6 bases at V and 2 bases at J, leaving 6 bases unmatched. Germline CDR1 and CDR2: MNHEY and SMNVEV (reference sequence). This CDR3 region has 15 residues. The CDR3: CASRAGGAGNQPQHF. CDR3 nucleotide sequence: TGTGCCAGCAGGGCAGGGGGCGCGGGCAATCAGCCCCAGCATTTT.

The chain combines TRBV6-6 with TRBJ1-6; no clear D gene. The germline gives CDR1 MNHNY, CDR2 SVGAGI (reference sequence). V was clipped by 2 bases and J by 7 bases, with 6 bases between them. The CDR3 loop spans 13 amino acids. The CDR3 DNA is TGTGCCAGCAGTTACGCTGCGAATTCACCCCTCCACTTT. Translated: CASSYAANSPLHF.

J is TRBJ2-2 and V is TRBV25-1, with a tentative D call TRBD1 (5 bases). The CDR3 is made up of 15 amino acids. Trimming removed 3 bases at V and 5 bases at J, with 13 bases between. Germline-derived CDR1 and CDR2 are MGHDK and SYGVNS. This CDR3 is CASSERTYGTGELFF. DNA of the CDR3: TGTGCCAGCAGTGAGAGGACATATGGGACCGGGGAGCTGTTTTTT.

The chain uses TRBV6-1 and TRBJ1-2; D not certain. The germline V gene encodes CDR1 MNHNS and CDR2 SASEGT. V was clipped by 4 bases and J by 2 bases, with 8 bases between them. The CDR3 spans 13 residues. CDR3 DNA: TGTGCCAGCAGTGGAGGGTTAAACTATGGCTACACCTTC. It specifies CASSGGLNYGYTF.

The chain carries TRBV6-5 and TRBJ1-2; tentatively, D is TRBD1 (6 bases). CDR3 length: 13 amino acids. The germline gives CDR1 MNHEY, CDR2 SVGAGI. V was pared by 2 bases and J by 2 bases, with 6 bases between. The CDR3 DNA follows: TGTGCCAGCAGTTACGGACAGAACTATGGCTACACCTTC. Translated, it gives CASSYGQNYGYTF.

Of note for this clone: It is likely a read error, because the conserved phenylalanine at the end of the CDR3 is missing. The chain is built from TRBV7-6 and TRBJ2-7; 9 bases line up with TRBD1. V trimming: 5 bases; J trimming: 2 bases; junction bases outside the gene matches: 10. The CDR3 sequence is 16 residues long. Germline values: CDR1 SGHVS, CDR2 FNYEAQ. DNA of the CDR3: TGTGCCAGCAGCACATGGACAGGGGAATCCCCCTACGAGCAGTACCTC. Residues: CASSTWTGESPYEQYL.